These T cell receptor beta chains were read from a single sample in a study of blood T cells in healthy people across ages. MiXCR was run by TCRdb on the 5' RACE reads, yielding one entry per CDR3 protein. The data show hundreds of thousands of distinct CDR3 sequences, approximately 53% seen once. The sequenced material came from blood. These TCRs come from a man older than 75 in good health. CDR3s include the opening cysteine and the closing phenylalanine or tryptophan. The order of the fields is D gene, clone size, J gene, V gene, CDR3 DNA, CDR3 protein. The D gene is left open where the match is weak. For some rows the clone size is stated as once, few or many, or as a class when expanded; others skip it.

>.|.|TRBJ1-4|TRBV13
TGTGCCAGCAGCTTAGGAGGGATGCTCAATGAAAAACTGTTTTTT
CASSLGGMLNEKLFF
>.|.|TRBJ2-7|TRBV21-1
TGTGCCAGCAGCCGTGTTATCGGGGAGTTTAACTACGAGCAGTACTTC
CASSRVIGEFNYEQYF
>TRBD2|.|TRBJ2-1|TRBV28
TGTGCCAGCACCAGGGAGGGTAAGAATGAGCAGTTCTTC
CASTREGKNEQFF
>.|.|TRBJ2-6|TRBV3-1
TGTGCCAGCAGCCTCCGACGGTCCTCTGGGGCCAACGTCCTGACTTTC
CASSLRRSSGANVLTF
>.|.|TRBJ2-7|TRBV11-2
TGTGCCAGCAGCTTAGGTCAGTACCTCTACGAGCAGTACTTC
CASSLGQYLYEQYF
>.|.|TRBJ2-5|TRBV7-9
TGTGCCAGCAGCTTACGCCGGGGGTCTGAGACCCAGTACTTC
CASSLRRGSETQYF
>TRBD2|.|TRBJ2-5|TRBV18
TGTGCCAGCTCACCAGTGGCTAGCGGGCAAGAGACCCAGTACTTC
CASSPVASGQETQYF
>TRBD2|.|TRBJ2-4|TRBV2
TGTGCCAGCATCCGGGCCGGACTAGCGGTAGCCAAAAACATTCAGTACTTC
CASIRAGLAVAKNIQYF
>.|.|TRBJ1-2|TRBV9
TGTGCCAGCAGCGTAGCCGAGGGCCAAAACTATGGCTACACCTTC
CASSVAEGQNYGYTF
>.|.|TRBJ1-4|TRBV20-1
TGCAGTGCTAGAGTCGGCCACTGGAATGAAAAACTGTTTTTT
CSARVGHWNEKLFF
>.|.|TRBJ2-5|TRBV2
TGTGCCAGCAGTTGGGGGCCGGAGACCCAGTACTTC
CASSWGPETQYF
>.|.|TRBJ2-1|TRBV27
TGTGCCAGCAGTTTGGTGGGGCAGGGATCCTACGAGCAGTTCTTC
CASSLVGQGSYEQFF
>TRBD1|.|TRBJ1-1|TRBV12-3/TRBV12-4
TGTGCCAGCAGTCCCCAAGGGGGACAGGGCACTGAAGCTTTCTTT
CASSPQGGQGTEAFF
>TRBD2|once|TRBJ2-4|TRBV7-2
TGTGCCAGCAGCCCTACCGGGACTAGCGGCTCCCCCTACGAGCGGTACTTC
CASSPTGTSGSPYERYF
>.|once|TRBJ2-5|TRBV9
TGTGCCAGCAGCGTAGGAGATGGGCAAGAGACCCAGTACTTC
CASSVGDGQETQYF
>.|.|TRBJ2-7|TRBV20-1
TGCAGTGCTAGATTCTCGGGTACCTACGAGCAGTACTTC
CSARFSGTYEQYF
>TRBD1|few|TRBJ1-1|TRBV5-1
TGCGCCAGCAGCCACCTAGGACAGGGGTTGGCTTTCTTT
CASSHLGQGLAFF
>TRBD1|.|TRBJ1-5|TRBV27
TGTGCCAGCAGTTATGGGACAGGCCGGAATCAGCCCCAGCATTTT
CASSYGTGRNQPQHF
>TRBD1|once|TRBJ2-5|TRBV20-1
TGCAGTGCTCTACCCTCGGGACAGCAAGAGACCCAGTACTTC
CSALPSGQQETQYF
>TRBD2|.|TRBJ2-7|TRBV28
TGTGCCACCCTCCGGGGGGGTCAGTACTTC
CATLRGGQYF
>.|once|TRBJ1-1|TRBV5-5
TGTGCCAGCAGCTTGGTACCAGGGTCGCACACTGAAGCTTTCTTT
CASSLVPGSHTEAFF
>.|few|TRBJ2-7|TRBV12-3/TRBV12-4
TGTGCCAGCAGTCCAACGGACAGCCTAGCCTACGAGCAGTACTTC
CASSPTDSLAYEQYF
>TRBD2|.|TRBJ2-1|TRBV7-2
TGTGCCAGCAGCAGGGGGCTAGCGGGAGGGGAGGATGAGCAGTTCTTC
CASSRGLAGGEDEQFF
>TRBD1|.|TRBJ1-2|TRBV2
TGTGCCAGCAGTATAAGACAGGGATTTGGCTACACCTTC
CASSIRQGFGYTF
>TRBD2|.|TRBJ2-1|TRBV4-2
TGTGCCAGCAGCCAAGTTAGCGGGAGGGTCTACAATGAGCAGTTCTTC
CASSQVSGRVYNEQFF
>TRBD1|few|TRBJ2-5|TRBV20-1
TGCAGTGCCCGGGACAGGGTGGCGGAGACCCAGTACTTC
CSARDRVAETQYF
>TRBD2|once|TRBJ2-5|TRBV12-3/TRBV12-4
TGTGCCAGCAGTGCTACTAGCGGGTCGGGCAATGAGCAGTACTTC
CASSATSGSGNEQYF
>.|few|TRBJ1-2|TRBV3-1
TGTGCCAGCAGCCTCTTGGGCCCGGAAGGCTACACCTTC
CASSLLGPEGYTF
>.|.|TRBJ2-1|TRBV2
TGTGCCAGCAGGGGCTACGGTCCTTACAATGAGCAGTTCTTC
CASRGYGPYNEQFF
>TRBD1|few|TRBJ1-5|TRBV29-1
TGCAGCGTCGGGACAGGGGGCGGAAGCAATCAGCCCCAGCATTTT
CSVGTGGGSNQPQHF
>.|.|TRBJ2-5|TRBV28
TGTGCCAGCAGTTTCCATGGTCGGTCGGAGACCCAGTACTTC
CASSFHGRSETQYF
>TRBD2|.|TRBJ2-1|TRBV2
TGTGCCAGCATCCATAGCGGGGGGAGCTCCTACAATGAGCAGTTCTTC
CASIHSGGSSYNEQFF
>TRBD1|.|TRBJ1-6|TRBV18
TGTGCCAGCTCACCTACTACAGGGGTGAATTCACCCCTCCACTTT
CASSPTTGVNSPLHF
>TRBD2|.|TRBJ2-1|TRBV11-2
TGTGCCAGCAGCTTAGATCGGGGGGGGCGGGAATACAATGAGCAGTTCTTC
CASSLDRGGREYNEQFF
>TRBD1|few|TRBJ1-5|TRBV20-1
TGCAGTGCTGGGGACAGCCCAGGATGGTTTAGCAATCAGCCCCAGCATTTT
CSAGDSPGWFSNQPQHF
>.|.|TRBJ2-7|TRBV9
TGTGCCAGCAGCGCCCGGGAGAGCTACGAGCAGTACTTC
CASSARESYEQYF
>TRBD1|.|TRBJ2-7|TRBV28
TGTGCCAGCAGACCTCCTGGGACAGGGGGTGACGAGCAGTACTTC
CASRPPGTGGDEQYF
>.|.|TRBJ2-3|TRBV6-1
TGTGCCAGCAGTGACCGGGACGGACACAGATACGCGTATTTT
CASSDRDGHRYAYF
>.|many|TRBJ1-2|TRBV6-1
TGTGCCAGCAGTGAAGCCGGGGACCACTATGGCTACACCTTC
CASSEAGDHYGYTF
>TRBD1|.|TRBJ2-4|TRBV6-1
TGTGCCAGCAGTGAAGAGAGGGGACAGGGGGCAATTAAAAACATTCAGTACTTC
CASSEERGQGAIKNIQYF
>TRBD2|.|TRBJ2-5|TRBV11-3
TGTGCCAGCAGCCCGGGGGGGGCAGCAAGGGAGACCCAGTACTTC
CASSPGGAARETQYF
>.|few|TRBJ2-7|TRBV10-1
TGCGCCAGCACTACCCTGATGGGACTCACCCAGGCGGGACCCTTCTCCTACGAGCAGTACTTC
CASTTLMGLTQAGPFSYEQYF
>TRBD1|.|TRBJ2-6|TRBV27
TGTGCCAGCAGTAGGGACAGGGGGCATGGGGCCAACGTCCTGACTTTC
CASSRDRGHGANVLTF
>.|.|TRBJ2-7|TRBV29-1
TGCAGCGTTGAAGGTCCAGGGGAAGGTCTGAGCAACTACGAGCAGTACTTC
CSVEGPGEGLSNYEQYF
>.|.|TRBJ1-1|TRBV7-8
TGTGCCAGCAGCTTAGTTGGGGATAACACTGAAGCTTTCTTT
CASSLVGDNTEAFF
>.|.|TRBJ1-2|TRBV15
TGTGCCACCAGCCCGACCAAGGCAGACTATGGCTACACCTTC
CATSPTKADYGYTF
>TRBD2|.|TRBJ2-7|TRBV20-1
TGCAGTGCTAGAGAAGGTAGCGGGAGAGGGAATGAGCAGTACTTC
CSAREGSGRGNEQYF
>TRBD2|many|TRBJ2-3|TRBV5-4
TGTGCCAGCAGCTTAAGCGGGGGAGATACGCAGTATTTT
CASSLSGGDTQYF
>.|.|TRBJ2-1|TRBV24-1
TGTGCCACCAGTGGGGAAGGGACAAGATCGAATGAGCAGTTCTTC
CATSGEGTRSNEQFF
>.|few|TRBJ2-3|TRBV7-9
TGTGCCAGCAGCTTCGGTTTGACATCAAGCACAGATACGCAGTATTTT
CASSFGLTSSTDTQYF
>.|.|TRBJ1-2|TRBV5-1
TGCGCCAGCAGCTTGGAAGGTATCGACTATGGCTACACCTTC
CASSLEGIDYGYTF
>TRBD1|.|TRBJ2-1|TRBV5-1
TGCGCCAGCAGCCTGGGACAGGGGCACAATGAGCAGTTCTTC
CASSLGQGHNEQFF
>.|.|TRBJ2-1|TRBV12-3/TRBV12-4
TGTGCCAGCAGTTCAAGCGCCCCGACCGGGAGAGTCTTCGATGAGCGGTTCTTC
CASSSSAPTGRVFDERFF
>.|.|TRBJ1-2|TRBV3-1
TGTGCCAGCGGAATTAGGGAGCTTGGCTACACCTTC
CASGIRELGYTF
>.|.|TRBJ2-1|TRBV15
TGTGCCACCAGCAGCGACGGAGCTTCCTACAATGAGCAGTTCTTC
CATSSDGASYNEQFF
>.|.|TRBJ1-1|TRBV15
TGTGCCACCAGCAAACTACAGATCCGAACTGAAGCTTTCTTT
CATSKLQIRTEAFF
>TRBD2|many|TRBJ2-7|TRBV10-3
TGTGCCATCAGTGACGAGCGGGAGCCTAAAAAGTACGAGCAGTACTTC
CAISDEREPKKYEQYF
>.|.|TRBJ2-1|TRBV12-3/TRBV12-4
TGTGCCAGCAGAACCCCCGGGGCTTACAATGGGCAGTTCTTC
CASRTPGAYNGQFF
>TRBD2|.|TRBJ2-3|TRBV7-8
TGTGCCAGCAGCCCAAGACTAGCGGGCCTGGGGGGATACGCGTATTTT
CASSPRLAGLGGYAYF